The entry below describes one TCR beta chain. Sequenced by immunoSEQ multiplex PCR; TCRdb stores in-frame clones only, minus some. The sample has around 140,000 clones, 80% to 90% seen once. This sample was included in a study of blood T cell repertoires in COVID-19. Study-wide background: Material from acute and convalescent COVID-19 was sourced from the United States, Italy and Spain.

Germline assignment: CDR1 ENHRY and CDR2 SYGVKD. The CDR3 contains 14 residues. The trim removed 3 bases at V and 5 bases at J, leaving 4 bases unmatched. This chain links TRBV10-3 with TRBJ2-1; 7 nucleotides agree with TRBD2. Material for sequencing was peripheral blood. The clonotype originates from a woman aged 50 to 60 with acute or convalescent COVID-19. The CDR3 bases are TGTGCCATCAGTGAATCAGCGGGGAACAATGAGCAGTTCTTC. It specifies CAISESAGNNEQFF.